This TCR beta chain stems from a study of blood T cell repertoires in COVID-19. In the original processing: For nucleated cells, counts were estimated from reference gene primer amplification. The method was immunoSEQ multiplex PCR; TCRdb's version includes in-frame clones alone and lacks a portion of them. V, J and clone size reflect that table, while D and trimming were determined from the DNA. This sample has under 250,000 clones, with 88% found just once. Participants were placed into cohorts based on the clinical history they reported. The V end was cut by 0 bases, the J end by 1 base, with 10 bases between. The germline gives CDR1 GTSNPN, CDR2 SVGIG (reference sequence). There are 15 residues in the CDR3.

This rearrangement joins TRBV30 to TRBJ2-4; TRBD1 might be the D (6 bases). This sequence was found in a young woman who had been exposed to COVID-19. The source material was PBMCs or T cells enriched from blood (not recorded which). The CDR3 loop is CAWSVDRRAKNIQYF. The CDR3 DNA reads as TGTGCCTGGAGTGTAGACAGGAGGGCCAAAAACATTCAGTACTTC.